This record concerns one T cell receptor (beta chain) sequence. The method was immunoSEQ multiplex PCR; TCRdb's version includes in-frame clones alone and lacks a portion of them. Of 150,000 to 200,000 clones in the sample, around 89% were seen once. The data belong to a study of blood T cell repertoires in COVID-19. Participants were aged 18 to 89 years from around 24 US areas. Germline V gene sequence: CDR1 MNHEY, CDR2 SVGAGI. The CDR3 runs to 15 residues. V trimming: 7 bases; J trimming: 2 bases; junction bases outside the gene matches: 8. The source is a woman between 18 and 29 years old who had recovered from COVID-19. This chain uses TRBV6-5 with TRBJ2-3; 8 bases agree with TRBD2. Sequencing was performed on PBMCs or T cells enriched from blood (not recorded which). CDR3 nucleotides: TGTGCCAGCATTATTAGCGGGAACCCCACAGATACGCAGTATTTT. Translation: CASIISGNPTDTQYF.